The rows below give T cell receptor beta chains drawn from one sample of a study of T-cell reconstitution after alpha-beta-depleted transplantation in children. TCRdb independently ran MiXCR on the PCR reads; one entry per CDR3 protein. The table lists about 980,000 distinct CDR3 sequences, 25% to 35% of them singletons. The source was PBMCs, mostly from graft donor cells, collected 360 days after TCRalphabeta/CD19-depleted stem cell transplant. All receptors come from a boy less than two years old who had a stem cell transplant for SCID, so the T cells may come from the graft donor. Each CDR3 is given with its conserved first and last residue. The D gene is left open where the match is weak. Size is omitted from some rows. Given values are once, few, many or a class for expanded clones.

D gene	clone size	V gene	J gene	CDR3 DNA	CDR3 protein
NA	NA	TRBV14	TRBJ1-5	TGTGCCAGCAGCCAAGATGGGGTCGGGCCCCAGCATTTT	CASSQDGVGPQHF
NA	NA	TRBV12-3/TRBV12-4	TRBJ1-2	TGTGCCAGCAGTTTTGGAATCGGCAGGGTCTATGGCTACACCTTC	CASSFGIGRVYGYTF
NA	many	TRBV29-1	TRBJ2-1	TGCAGCGTTGCCCACAGGGTTAGCTCCTACAATGAGCAGTTCTTC	CSVAHRVSSYNEQFF
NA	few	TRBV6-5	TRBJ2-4	TGTGCCAGCAGTTCGAATGGATACATTCAGTACTTC	CASSSNGYIQYF
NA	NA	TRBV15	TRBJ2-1	TGTGCCACCAGCGTCCGGGGACAAGGTCGGTACAATGAGCAGTTCTTC	CATSVRGQGRYNEQFF
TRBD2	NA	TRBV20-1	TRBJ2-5	TGCAGTGCTACCAAGGGACTAGTGGATACAGAGACCCAGTACTTC	CSATKGLVDTETQYF
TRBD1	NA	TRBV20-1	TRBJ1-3	TGCAGTGCTAGAGCTATGACAGGGTTCGGAAACACCATATATTTT	CSARAMTGFGNTIYF
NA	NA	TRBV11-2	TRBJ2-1	TGTGCCAGCAGCTCCATCACAGATGAGCAGTTCTTC	CASSSITDEQFF
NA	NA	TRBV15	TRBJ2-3	TGTGCCACCAGCTCAAGGACCGGGGGTTCGGGGGATACGCAGTATTTT	CATSSRTGGSGDTQYF
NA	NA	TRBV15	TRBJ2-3	TGTGCCACCAGCAGAGGCGGCCCCTGGGATACGCAGTATTTT	CATSRGGPWDTQYF
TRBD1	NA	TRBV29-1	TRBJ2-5	TGCAGCGTTGGACAGGGGGCGCGAGAGACCCAGTACTTC	CSVGQGARETQYF
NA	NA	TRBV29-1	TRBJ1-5	TGCAGCGTTGAAGTGGGGTACAATCAGCCCCAGCATTTT	CSVEVGYNQPQHF
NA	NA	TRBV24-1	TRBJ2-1	TGTGCCACCAGTGACAGCTTGGACTCCTACAATGAGCAGTTCTTC	CATSDSLDSYNEQFF
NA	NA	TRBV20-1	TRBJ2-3	TGCAGTGCTAGGGGGAGACCGGATACGCAGTATTTT	CSARGRPDTQYF
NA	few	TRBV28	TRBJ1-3	TGTGCCAGCAGTTTAAACCTCGGTCTAGGCGCTGGAAACACCATATATTTT	CASSLNLGLGAGNTIYF
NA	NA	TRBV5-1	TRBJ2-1	TGCGCCAGCAGCTTGGAAGCAGGGAAGGATGAGCAGTTCTTC	CASSLEAGKDEQFF
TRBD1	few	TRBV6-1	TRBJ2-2	TGTGCCAGCAAGCCGGACAGGGTATTATCCGGGGAGCTGTTTTTT	CASKPDRVLSGELFF
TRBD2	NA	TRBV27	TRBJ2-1	TGTGCCAGCAACCCCGGAAGACGGGGGGATGAGCAGTTCTTC	CASNPGRRGDEQFF
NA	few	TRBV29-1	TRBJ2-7	TGCAGCGTTGAACTAGGGACGGGGAACTCCTACGAGCAGTACTTC	CSVELGTGNSYEQYF
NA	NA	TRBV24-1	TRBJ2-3	TGTGCCACCAGTGATTTAGGCAACACAGATACGCAGTATTTT	CATSDLGNTDTQYF
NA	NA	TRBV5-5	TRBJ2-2	TGTGCCAGCAGGATACTAGCGAACACCGGGGAGCTGTTTTTT	CASRILANTGELFF
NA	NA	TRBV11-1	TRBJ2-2	TGTGCCAGCAGCTTATTGGCCCTAATCGGCACCGGGGAGCTGTTTTTT	CASSLLALIGTGELFF
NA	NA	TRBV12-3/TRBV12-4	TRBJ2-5	TGTGCCAGCAGTCCGAGTGTTTCGGGGCGAGAGACCCAGTACTTC	CASSPSVSGRETQYF
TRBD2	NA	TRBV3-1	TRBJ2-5	TGTGCCAGCAGCCCCAGGACTAGCAGTCACCAAGAGACCCAGTACTTC	CASSPRTSSHQETQYF
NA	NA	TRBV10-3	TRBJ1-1	TGTGCCATCAGCGAGATGAACACTGAAGCTTTCTTT	CAISEMNTEAFF
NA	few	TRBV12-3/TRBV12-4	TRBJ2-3	TGTGCCAGCAGTTCCTGGGCGGGCAACACAGATACGCAGTATTTT	CASSSWAGNTDTQYF
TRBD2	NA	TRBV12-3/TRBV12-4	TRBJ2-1	TGTGCCAGCAGTTTAGGACTAGCGGGGGGGATGAGCTCCTACAATGAGCAGTTCTTC	CASSLGLAGGMSSYNEQFF
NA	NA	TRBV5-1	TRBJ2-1	TGCGCCAGCAGCTTCGGAAAGTCTAGCGCCTATGGGTACAATGAGCAGTTCTTC	CASSFGKSSAYGYNEQFF
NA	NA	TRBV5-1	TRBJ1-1	TGCGCCAGCAGCCCCCAGGGACACCCTGGGGACACTGAAGCTTTCTTT	CASSPQGHPGDTEAFF
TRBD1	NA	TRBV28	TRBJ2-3	TGTGCCAGCAGTTCCCCGGGACAGCCCATCATTAGCACAGATACGCAGTATTTT	CASSSPGQPIISTDTQYF
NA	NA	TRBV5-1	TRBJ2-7	TGCGCCAGCAGCTTGGACGGAACAGGGATCGGAGGCGAGCAGTACTTC	CASSLDGTGIGGEQYF
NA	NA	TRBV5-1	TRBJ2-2	TGCGCCAGCAGCTTCCCCGGGCAGCGAACCGGGGAGCTGTTTTTT	CASSFPGQRTGELFF
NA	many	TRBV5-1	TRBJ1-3	TGCGCCAGCAGCTTGTCAGCTGGAAACACCATATATTTT	CASSLSAGNTIYF
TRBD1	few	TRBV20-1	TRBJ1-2	TGCAGTGCTATCCGGGACAGGAGCAACTATGGCTACACCTTC	CSAIRDRSNYGYTF
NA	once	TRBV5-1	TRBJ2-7	TGCGCCAGCAGCTCAGACGGGGACAAGTCCTACGAGCAGTACTTC	CASSSDGDKSYEQYF
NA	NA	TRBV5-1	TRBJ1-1	TGCGCCAGCAGCTTGAGTTGGGTCAGCCCGACCACTGAAGCTTTCTTT	CASSLSWVSPTTEAFF
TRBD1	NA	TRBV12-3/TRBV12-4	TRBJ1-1	TGTGCCAGCAGTCCCGACAGGGGGCGGGTGAACACTGAAGCTTTCTTT	CASSPDRGRVNTEAFF
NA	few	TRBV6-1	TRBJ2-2	TGTGCCAGCACGCGAGGACAGCTGAACACCGGGGAGCTGTTTTTT	CASTRGQLNTGELFF
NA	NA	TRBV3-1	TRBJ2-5	TGTGCCAGCAGCCAAGATCCGGTCGGGACATTCCAAGAGACCCAGTACTTC	CASSQDPVGTFQETQYF
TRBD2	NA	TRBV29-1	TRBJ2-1	TGCAGCGTTGAAGATTCTAGCGGCCGCTACAATGAGCAGTTCTTC	CSVEDSSGRYNEQFF
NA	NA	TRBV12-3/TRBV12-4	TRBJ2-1	TGTGCCAGCAGTTTTCAGGGGGGGATTGAGCAGTTCTTC	CASSFQGGIEQFF
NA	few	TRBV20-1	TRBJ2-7	TGCAGTGCTAGATCGGCAGGGCCCCGCGAGCAGTACTTC	CSARSAGPREQYF
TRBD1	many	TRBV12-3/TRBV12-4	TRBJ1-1	TGTGCCAGCAGGGGACAGGGTGGTACTGAAGCTTTCTTT	CASRGQGGTEAFF
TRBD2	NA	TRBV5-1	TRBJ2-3	TGCGCCAGCAGCCGCAGGGCGGGGGGGCCGACAGATACGCAGTATTTT	CASSRRAGGPTDTQYF
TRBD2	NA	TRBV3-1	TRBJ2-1	TGTGCCAGCAGCCAAGTGACTAGCGGGGTCCGGAGCTCCTACAATGAGCAGTTCTTC	CASSQVTSGVRSSYNEQFF